The rows below give T cell receptor beta chains drawn from one sample of a study of cytomegalovirus exposure and HLA in healthy donors. Clones were read by immunoSEQ multiplex PCR, and TCRdb kept only the in-frame ones, dropping some. Of 100,000 or so clones listed, approximately 84% were seen once; the top ten hold approximately 5.6%. Sample: PBMCs. These receptors were collected from a male donor in good health and CMV-seronegative. The CDR3 runs from the conserved cysteine through the conserved F or W. The D gene is left open where the match is weak. Only part of the rows carry a size: once, few, many, or a class if the clone is expanded.

13 | TRBJ2-5 | - | - | TRBV7-3 | TGTGCCAGCAGTGACGGGGGGCTGGAGACCCAGTACTTC | CASSDGGLETQYF
13 | TRBJ2-7 | - | - | TRBV12-5 | TGTGCTAGTGGTTTGGGCAGAAGTTACGAGCAGTACTTC | CASGLGRSYEQYF
15 | TRBJ1-6 | TRBD1 | - | TRBV30 | TGTGCCTGGAGTGACGGGACAGGGGGGACTTCACCCCTCCACTTT | CAWSDGTGGTSPLHF
13 | TRBJ1-4 | - | once | TRBV14 | TGTGCCAGCAGCTTCGAGGGATCCGGAAAACTGTTTTTT | CASSFEGSGKLFF
15 | TRBJ2-7 | - | - | TRBV5-1 | TGCGCCAGCAGCCCACGTTGGGGGGGGCCGGACGAGCAGTACTTC | CASSPRWGGPDEQYF
12 | TRBJ2-5 | TRBD2 | - | TRBV2 | TGTGCCAGCGGGCGGGGGGGAGAGACCCAGTACTTC | CASGRGGETQYF
13 | TRBJ2-7 | - | - | TRBV19 | TGTGCCAGTAGTCCAGGAAACAACTACGAGCAGTACTTC | CASSPGNNYEQYF
13 | TRBJ2-5 | TRBD2 | - | TRBV5-1 | TGCGCCAGCAGCGTGACTAGCGTGGAGACCCAGTACTTC | CASSVTSVETQYF
15 | TRBJ2-1 | TRBD2 | - | TRBV7-6 | TGTGCCAGCAGCTCCCTTAGCGGGAGGGGCAATGAGCAGTTCTTC | CASSSLSGRGNEQFF
14 | TRBJ1-2 | TRBD1 | - | TRBV7-8 | TGTGCCAGCAGCCCTGAGACAGGGAGCTATGGCTACACCTTC | CASSPETGSYGYTF
15 | TRBJ1-1 | TRBD1 | - | TRBV9 | TGTGCCAGCAGCCCATGGACAGGGCGGAACACTGAAGCTTTCTTT | CASSPWTGRNTEAFF
14 | TRBJ2-5 | - | - | TRBV28 | TGTGCCAGCACCCCTGTAGGGTTAGCGGAGACCCAGTACTTC | CASTPVGLAETQYF
15 | TRBJ2-3 | TRBD2 | - | TRBV5-4 | TGTGCCAGCCCGGGACTAGCGGGTAGCACAGATACGCAGTATTTT | CASPGLAGSTDTQYF
16 | TRBJ2-1 | TRBD2 | - | TRBV6-4 | TGTGCCAGCAGCCCCCTGGGACTAGCGGGAAGGGATGAGCAGTTCTTC | CASSPLGLAGRDEQFF
15 | TRBJ2-7 | TRBD1 | many | TRBV6-1 | TGTGCCAGCAGTGAAGCCGGGACAGGGGGCTACGAGCAGTACTTC | CASSEAGTGGYEQYF
18 | TRBJ2-4 | TRBD1 | - | TRBV6-1 | TGTGCCAGCAGTGAGGACAGGGGAGGGGACCTAGCCAAAAACATTCAGTACTTC | CASSEDRGGDLAKNIQYF
16 | TRBJ2-5 | TRBD2 | - | TRBV28 | TGTGCCAGCAGTAAGCAACTGAGCGGGAGTAAGAAGACCCAGTACTTC | CASSKQLSGSKKTQYF
17 | TRBJ1-2 | TRBD1 | - | TRBV30 | TGTGCCTGGAGTGTCGATGGACAGGGGGCGCGATACTATGGCTACACCTTC | CAWSVDGQGARYYGYTF
13 | TRBJ2-7 | - | - | TRBV27 | TGTGCCAGCAGTCTTATGACAGGCTACGAGCAGTACTTC | CASSLMTGYEQYF
16 | TRBJ2-1 | TRBD2 | - | TRBV27 | TGTGCCAGCAGTTGGGAAGCGGGAAGTTCATACAATGAGCAGTTCTTC | CASSWEAGSSYNEQFF
15 | TRBJ2-2 | - | - | TRBV6-1 | TGTGCCAGCAGTGAAGGACTCTCAAACACCGGGGAGCTGTTTTTT | CASSEGLSNTGELFF
14 | TRBJ1-1 | - | few | TRBV2 | TGTGCCAGCAGTGATAAGGGAGTCAGGACTGAAGCTTTCTTT | CASSDKGVRTEAFF
14 | TRBJ2-5 | TRBD2 | - | TRBV6-1 | TGTGCCAGCAGTGAAAACGGGGGGGGAGAGACCCAGTACTTC | CASSENGGGETQYF
14 | TRBJ2-1 | - | - | TRBV5-1 | TGCGCCAGCAGCTTAACTCCTGACTACAATGAGCAGTTCTTC | CASSLTPDYNEQFF
15 | TRBJ2-7 | - | - | TRBV13 | TGTGCCAGCAGCGGGGGGGCGGGCTCTCCCTACGAGCAGTACTTC | CASSGGAGSPYEQYF
17 | TRBJ1-3 | TRBD1 | - | TRBV13 | TGTGCCAGCAGCTCCGCCGGGACAGGGGGCGTTGGAAACACCATATATTTT | CASSSAGTGGVGNTIYF
13 | TRBJ2-1 | TRBD2 | few | TRBV4-1 | TGCGCCAGCAGCCAAGCGGCTAGCGGGGGGTTGTTCTTC | CASSQAASGGLFF
14 | TRBJ2-5 | TRBD1 | - | TRBV28 | TGTGCCAGCAGCGGGACAGGGGTTGTAGAGACCCAGTACTTC | CASSGTGVVETQYF
17 | TRBJ2-7 | TRBD2 | - | TRBV4-3 | TGCGCCAGCAGCCAAGAGGGACCGAGCGGGAGCTCCTACGAGCAGTACTTC | CASSQEGPSGSSYEQYF
11 | TRBJ1-2 | - | - | TRBV9 | TGTGCCAGCAGCGTAGGCGGTGCCTACACCTTC | CASSVGGAYTF
14 | TRBJ2-7 | - | - | TRBV28 | TGTGCCAGCAGCCCTAGACCCGTCTCTTACGAGCAGTACTTC | CASSPRPVSYEQYF
18 | TRBJ2-3 | TRBD2 | - | TRBV30 | TGTGCCTGGATGGGACTAGCGGGAGGAACGGGTTTCACAGATACGCAGTATTTT | CAWMGLAGGTGFTDTQYF